Included here is one TCR beta chain sequence, with context. Sequencing used immunoSEQ multiplex PCR; TCRdb keeps in-frame clones, though not all of them. The sample lists tens of thousands of clones, 75% to 90% occurring once. These data are taken from a study of PD-L1 blockade in urothelial cancer. Background on the study: Researchers looked at the blood 3 weeks (second dose) and 6 weeks after treatment began.

As for time point: pretreatment peripheral blood. CDR1 is SEHNR and CDR2 is FQNEAQ in the germline V gene (reference sequence). This CDR3 is built from 14 residues. Trimming removed 5 bases from V and 7 bases from J, with 14 bases in between. This sequence originates from a man aged 60 to 75 with urothelial cancer. This sample comprised PBMCs, obtained around atezolizumab (anti-PD-L1) treatment. The chain links TRBV7-9 to TRBJ1-4, with D perhaps TRBD1 (5 bases). The CDR3: CASSPPRDFEKLFF. CDR3 coding DNA: TGTGCCAGCAGCCCCCCCCGGGACTTTGAAAAACTGTTTTTT. Drawing the rest from reference TRBV7-9 and TRBJ1-4, the complete variable domain is DTGVSQNPRHKITKRGQNVTFRCDPISEHNRLYWYRQTLGQGPEFLTYFQNEAQLEKSRLLSDRFSAERPKGSFSTLEIQRTEQGDSAMYLCASSPPRDFEKLFFGSGTQLSVL.